What follows are 24 T cell receptor beta chains derived from one specimen sequenced in a study of regulatory T cells in long-lasting Graves disease. Stated time point: newly diagnosed GD, antithyroid drugs for less than 3 months. PBMC RNA served as the TCR library source. Relying on iRepertoire HTBI primers and Arm-PCR of CDR3 regions, the team built TCR beta libraries. TCRdb re-called the multiplex PCR reads with MiXCR, one entry per CDR3 protein. The sample holds hundreds of thousands of distinct CDR3 sequences; 15% are singletons and the top ten take roughly 8%. This sample was shared with a second study, whose subject was T cells in Graves' hyperthyroidism and ophthalmopathy.

The starting material was peripheral blood mononuclear cells (PBMCs), obtained at new diagnosis, from a patient treated with antithyroid drugs. The receptors shown here come from a middle-aged woman with Graves disease.

Many counts were recorded for this clonotype. Compared with germline, one end of the junction differs, possibly owing to a read error. The chain links TRBV10-2 to TRBJ2-2; 8 bases match TRBD2. The germline CDR1 and CDR2 sequences are WSHSY and SAAADI. The CDR3 has 14 residues. DNA for the CDR3: TGCGCCAGCAGGGATGGACTAGCCACTGGGGAGCTGTTCTTT. As protein: CASRDGLATGELFF.

This clonotype was detected a few times. The chain couples TRBV20-1 to TRBJ2-7; 15 bases are shared with TRBD2. This CDR3 is 19 amino acids long. With V trimmed by 0 bases and J by 3 bases, 12 bases remained unmatched. In germline, CDR1 is DFQATT, CDR2 SNEGSKA (reference sequence). The CDR3 is CSARDGGGTSGRNFYEQYF. The CDR3 DNA reads TGCAGTGCTAGAGACGGTGGAGGGACTAGCGGGAGGAATTTCTACGAGCAGTACTTC.

The chain carries TRBV19 and TRBJ2-7, with 7 bases identical to TRBD2. J lost 7 bases, V lost 3 bases, and 12 bases had no gene match. The CDR3 runs to 15 residues. Germline V CDR1 and CDR2: LNHDA, SQIVND (reference sequence). CDR3 bases: TGTGCCAGTAGTATTAGCGGGCTAACGGGACGGGAGCAGTACTTC. Its protein is CASSISGLTGREQYF.

This clonotype was counted many times. V usage is TRBV27 and J usage is TRBJ1-6, with D possibly TRBD1 on 6 matching bases. Germline CDR1 and CDR2: MNHEY and SMNVEV (reference sequence). Trimming cost V 2 bases and J 7 bases, with 9 bases left between them. The CDR3 sequence is 14 residues long. As DNA, the CDR3 is TGTGCCAGCAGTTTAGGAGGGGGAAATTCACCCCTCCACTTT. Translated, it gives CASSLGGGNSPLHF.

This clonotype was found many times. The rearrangement joins TRBV7-9 to TRBJ2-1; 13 nucleotides line up with TRBD2. The V and J ends lost 6 bases and 0 bases, in that order; junction bases with no gene match: 17. CDR1 SEHNR and CDR2 FQNEAQ come from the germline V gene (reference sequence). There are 21 residues in the CDR3. The CDR3 reads CASSHPWGGLAGSSSYNEQFF. CDR3 nucleotides: TGTGCCAGCAGTCATCCTTGGGGGGGACTAGCGGGATCAAGCTCCTACAATGAGCAGTTCTTC.

This clonotype was seen repeatedly, ten times or more. V gene TRBV5-1 combines with J gene TRBJ2-3; tentatively, D is TRBD2 (5 bases). This CDR3 has 16 amino acids. Trimming removed 0 bases at V and 0 bases at J, with 11 bases between. The V gene's germline CDR1 is SGHRS and CDR2 YFSETQ. The CDR3 coding sequence is TGCGCCAGCAGCTTGGCGGGAACTAGGAGCACAGATACGCAGTATTTT. Its protein product is CASSLAGTRSTDTQYF. The full variable domain, rest sourced from reference TRBV5-1 and TRBJ2-3, is KAGVTQTPRYLIKTRGQQVTLSCSPISGHRSVSWYQQTPGQGLQFLFEYFSETQRNKGNFPGRFSGRQFSNSRSEMNVSTLELGDSALYLCASSLAGTRSTDTQYFGPGTRLTVL.

In its sample, this clonotype was seen many times. This sequence joins TRBV11-2 and TRBJ2-1; D is unresolved. The CDR3 loop spans 14 amino acids. V lost 1 base and J lost 9, with 13 bases in between. CDR1 is SGHAT and CDR2 is FQNNGV in the germline V gene. CDR3 residues: CASSLVFPSGEQFF. The CDR3 DNA reads as TGTGCCAGCAGCTTAGTCTTCCCATCGGGTGAGCAGTTCTTC.

Turning to this clonotype: A far larger clone is just one base off, so this is likely a read error. The chain combines TRBV28 with TRBJ2-1, with TRBD2 matching over 11 bases. Gene TRBJ2-3 matches the end of the DNA better, so the J call may be wrong. CDR3 size: 16 residues. From germline, CDR1 is MDHEN and CDR2 SYDVKM. Here the CDR3 reads CASSFPRLAGTDTQYF. In DNA, the CDR3 is TGTGCCAGCAGTTTCCCCAGACTAGCGGGAACAGATACGCAGTATTTT.

This clonotype was found many times. V and J are TRBV28 and TRBJ2-4, with TRBD2 identical over 15 bases. CDR1 and CDR2 from the germline V gene are MDHEN and SYDVKM. CDR3 length: 19 residues. The V and J ends lost 2 bases and 3 bases, in that order; junction bases with no gene match: 8. CDR3 protein: CASSLGLAGGPSLKNIQYF. The CDR3 DNA is TGTGCCAGCAGTTTAGGACTAGCGGGAGGGCCGAGCCTCAAAAACATTCAGTACTTC. Drawing the rest from reference TRBV28 and TRBJ2-4, the complete variable domain is DVKVTQSSRYLVKRTGEKVFLECVQDMDHENMFWYRQDPGLGLRLIYFSYDVKMKEKGDIPEGYSVSREKKERFSLILESASTNQTSMYLCASSLGLAGGPSLKNIQYFGAGTRLSVL.

This clonotype was seen at least ten times. The chain is built from TRBV28 and TRBJ2-1, with 9 bases lining up with TRBD2. The CDR3 consists of 15 residues. The germline V gene encodes CDR1 MDHEN and CDR2 SYDVKM. Trimming at V came to 3 bases and at J to 7 bases, leaving 7 bases not matched to a gene. The CDR3 is CASSFVAGVGNEQFF. The CDR3 DNA is TGTGCCAGCAGTTTTGTAGCGGGAGTAGGGAATGAGCAGTTCTTC. The full variable domain, rest sourced from reference TRBV28 and TRBJ2-1, is DVKVTQSSRYLVKRTGEKVFLECVQDMDHENMFWYRQDPGLGLRLIYFSYDVKMKEKGDIPEGYSVSREKKERFSLILESASTNQTSMYLCASSFVAGVGNEQFFGPGTRLTVL.

This clonotype was seen at least ten times. The chain has TRBV12-3 or TRBV12-4 and TRBJ2-7, with TRBD1 matching over 7 bases. Losses at the gene ends were 6 bases for V and 4 bases for J; bases not matched to a gene: 12. This CDR3 spans 15 amino acids. This CDR3 reads CASSLTLTGPYEQYF. The CDR3, as DNA: TGTGCCAGCAGCCTAACGTTGACAGGGCCTTACGAGCAGTACTTC.

This clonotype was counted ten times or more. This chain uses TRBV6-2 or TRBV6-3 with TRBJ2-7; TRBD2 matches at 10 bases. J was trimmed by 4 bases and V by 0 bases; bases with no gene match: 3. The CDR3 has 15 residues. Germline-derived CDR1 and CDR2 are MNHEY and SVGEGT. The CDR3 loop reads CASSYSPSGSYEQYF. The CDR3 DNA reads TGTGCCAGCAGTTACTCTCCTAGCGGGAGTTACGAGCAGTACTTC.

This clonotype was found many times. The rearrangement links TRBV6-6 to TRBJ2-5, with 9 bases identical to TRBD2. The V segment lost 0 bases and the J segment 5 bases; nucleotides outside the gene matches: 13. The length of the CDR3 is 18 residues. Looked up from germline, CDR1 is MNHNY and CDR2 is SVGAGI (reference sequence). The CDR3 DNA reads TGTGCCAGCAGTTACTCGATGGCTAGCGGGATTAGGGCGGAGACCCAGTACTTC. Translation gives CASSYSMASGIRAETQYF.

The chain couples TRBV18 to TRBJ2-3; TRBD1 matches at 7 bases. J was trimmed by 1 base and V by 2 bases; bases with no gene match: 9. The CDR3 is 17 amino acids. The germline V gene has CDR1 KGHSH and CDR2 LQKENI. The CDR3: CASSPAGAGGGTDTQYF. The CDR3 coding sequence is TGTGCCAGCTCACCAGCCGGGGCAGGGGGTGGCACAGATACGCAGTATTTT.

CDR3 nucleotides: TGCGCCAGCAGCTTGGGCCAGGTGGGGAACACTGAAGCTTTCTTT. This sequence encodes CASSLGQVGNTEAFF. The V gene is TRBV5-1, the J gene TRBJ1-1; D ambiguous. Germline CDR1 and CDR2: SGHRS and YFSETQ. The CDR3 has 15 amino acids. V lost 0 bases to trimming and J lost 1 base, with 10 bases between them.

V and J are TRBV9 and TRBJ2-7; 10 nucleotides agree with TRBD1. CDR3 length: 22 residues. CDR1 is SGDLS, CDR2 YYNGEE, per germline. Losses at the gene ends were 5 bases for V and 1 base for J; bases not matched to a gene: 27. Written as DNA, the CDR3 is TGTGCCAGCAGTTCCGGGACAGGGGATACTAACATCGCTCCTAGCCCTTCCTACGAGCAGTACTTC. This encodes CASSSGTGDTNIAPSPSYEQYF.

This clonotype turned up a few times. The V and J genes are TRBV20-1 and TRBJ1-1; D might be TRBD1 (5 bases). Germline CDR1 DFQATT, CDR2 SNEGSKA (reference sequence). CDR3 size: 12 residues. With 6 bases removed from V and 3 bases from J, the gap between germline ends came to 11 bases. The CDR3 DNA sequence: TGCAGTGCCGAGCGGGGCTACACTGAAGCTTTCTTT. This encodes CSAERGYTEAFF.

This clonotype has a count of ten or more. The rearrangement joins TRBV11-2 to TRBJ2-2; no firm D call. Deletions cut 1 base from V and 5 bases from J, with 11 bases between. The CDR3 has 15 residues. The germline gives CDR1 SGHAT, CDR2 FQNNGV. The CDR3: CASSLGDVKTGELFF. In DNA form, the CDR3 reads TGTGCCAGCAGCTTAGGAGACGTCAAAACCGGGGAGCTGTTTTTT.

The chain uses TRBV3-1 and TRBJ1-1, with D unresolved. The germline V and J ends were trimmed by 0 bases and 5 bases, with 13 bases remaining between them. Germline CDR1 is LGHDT and CDR2 is YNNKEL (reference sequence). The CDR3 sequence is 15 residues long. The CDR3: CASSQDLPGWTEAFF. The CDR3 DNA reads TGTGCCAGCAGCCAAGATCTCCCGGGATGGACTGAAGCTTTCTTT. Complete variable domain (other parts from reference TRBV3-1 and TRBJ1-1): DTAVSQTPKYLVTQMGNDKSIKCEQNLGHDTMYWYKQDSKKFLKIMFSYNNKELIINETVPNRFSPKSPDKAHLNLHINSLELGDSAVYFCASSQDLPGWTEAFFGQGTRLTVV.

In its sample, this clonotype was seen many times. The chain links TRBV7-9 to TRBJ2-2, with 9 bases fitting TRBD1. From germline, CDR1 is SEHNR and CDR2 FQNEAQ (reference sequence). V shed 4 bases and J 1 base; nucleotides not matched to a gene: 1. CDR3 length: 15 residues. The CDR3 DNA reads as TGTGCCAGCAGCTCGGGACAGGGGAACACCGGGGAGCTGTTTTTT. Its protein product is CASSSGQGNTGELFF.

This clonotype was seen repeatedly, ten times or more. Here the CDR3 reads CASSAAGTRSTDTQYF. DNA of the CDR3: TGTGCCAGCAGCGCCGCGGGGACTAGAAGCACAGATACGCAGTATTTT. The chain has TRBV28 and TRBJ2-3; TRBD2 aligns across 8 bases. The trim removed 6 bases at V and 0 bases at J, leaving 8 bases unmatched. CDR3 size: 16 residues. Germline lookup yields CDR1 MDHEN and CDR2 SYDVKM.

Comment on this clonotype: It may be a read error: a sequence one base away is much more abundant. The chain's CDR3 is CASRPTKGYSYNEQFF. DNA of the CDR3: TGTGCCAGCAGGCCGACTAAGGGTTACTCCTACAATGAGCAGTTCTTC. The J gene is TRBJ2-1, the V gene TRBV28, with D tentatively TRBD2 (5 bases). The germline gives CDR1 MDHEN, CDR2 SYDVKM. V lost 6 bases and J 0 bases, leaving 15 bases between the germline ends. The CDR3 runs 16 residues.

This chain links TRBV19 with TRBJ1-2; D gene unclear. V shed 5 bases and J shed 0 bases, with 7 bases lying between them. Germline CDR1 and CDR2: LNHDA and SQIVND (reference sequence). CDR3 size: 13 residues. CDR3 in amino acids: CASSPWTNYGYTF. CDR3 sequence (DNA): TGTGCCAGTAGTCCCTGGACTAACTATGGCTACACCTTC.

This clonotype has ten or more counts. The chain carries TRBV7-6 and TRBJ2-7; 7 bases map to TRBD2. Germline loops: CDR1 SGHVS, CDR2 FNYEAQ. The CDR3 sequence is 13 residues long. V gave up 4 bases and J gave up 7 bases; unmatched junction bases: 7. CDR3: CASSWTGEGEQYF. The CDR3 DNA reads TGTGCCAGCAGCTGGACCGGGGAGGGGGAGCAGTACTTC.